Listed below are T cell receptor beta chains from one sample, sequenced in a study of blood T cell repertoires in COVID-19. Some clones are missing from TCRdb's copy, which holds only in-frame ones; the method was immunoSEQ multiplex PCR. The sample carries some 500,000 clones, 70% to 90% recorded once. The sequenced sample consisted of PBMCs or T cells enriched from blood (not recorded which). Every receptor here comes from a woman between 40 and 50 years old who had recovered from COVID-19. CDR3s include the opening cysteine and the closing phenylalanine or tryptophan. D genes are given only for firm matches. Size tells how often a clone was seen (once, few, many) or the class of an expanded clone, and some rows leave it out.

J gene,D gene,clone size,V gene,CDR3 protein,CDR3 DNA
TRBJ2-7,-,-,TRBV2,CASTPLLGQTSSYEQYF,TGTGCCAGCACCCCCCTTCTGGGGCAGACGAGCTCCTACGAGCAGTACTTC
TRBJ2-3,-,-,TRBV21-1,CASSITSGISLLSSTDTQYF,TGTGCCAGCAGCATTACTAGCGGGATAAGTTTACTTTCTAGCACAGATACGCAGTATTTT
TRBJ2-5,-,-,TRBV29-1,CSVNRVGEETQYF,TGCAGCGTAAACAGGGTTGGGGAAGAGACCCAGTACTTC
TRBJ2-5,TRBD1,-,TRBV5-5,CASCRKGQGLGETQYF,TGTGCCAGCTGTCGCAAGGGACAGGGGCTGGGAGAGACCCAGTACTTC
TRBJ1-2,TRBD1,-,TRBV7-9,CASTVTPGGFYGYTF,TGTGCCAGCACCGTAACCCCAGGGGGATTCTATGGCTACACCTTC
TRBJ2-7,-,-,TRBV2,CASGGRDTTSYEQYF,TGTGCCAGCGGGGGGAGGGACACAACCTCCTACGAGCAGTACTTC
TRBJ1-2,-,-,TRBV7-2,CASSLAGGVSYTF,TGTGCCAGCAGCTTAGCTGGCGGCGTGAGCTACACCTTC
TRBJ2-7,TRBD2,-,TRBV10-3,CAISGTSGGSYEQYF,TGTGCCATCAGTGGAACTAGCGGGGGATCGTACGAGCAGTACTTC
TRBJ2-7,TRBD2,-,TRBV10-1,CASSESVAGETGQYF,TGCGCCAGCAGTGAGTCGGTAGCGGGAGAAACCGGACAGTACTTC
TRBJ2-5,TRBD1,-,TRBV7-8,CASSRDREETQYF,TGTGCCAGCAGCCGGGACAGGGAAGAGACCCAGTACTTC
TRBJ2-7,TRBD2,-,TRBV13,CASSITSGSNEQYF,TGTGCCAGCAGCATAACTAGCGGGAGTAACGAGCAGTACTTC
TRBJ2-5,TRBD2,-,TRBV5-1,CASRVLAGAETQYF,TGCGCCAGCAGGGTACTAGCGGGAGCAGAGACCCAGTACTTC
TRBJ2-1,-,-,TRBV30,CAWSKTGLRNEQFF,TGTGCCTGGAGTAAAACAGGGCTGAGAAATGAGCAGTTCTTC
TRBJ1-5,TRBD1,-,TRBV6-2/TRBV6-3,CASSYLPGGEPQHF,TGTGCCAGCAGTTATCTTCCAGGGGGAGAGCCCCAGCATTTT
TRBJ2-2,TRBD2,-,TRBV5-1,CASSLATGGPNTGELFF,TGCGCCAGCAGCTTGGCCACGGGAGGGCCGAACACCGGGGAGCTGTTTTTT
TRBJ2-5,TRBD2,few,TRBV3-1/TRBV3-2,CASSQSSGRVRDGTQYF,TGTGCCAGCAGCCAATCTAGCGGGAGGGTAAGAGATGGGACCCAGTACTTC
TRBJ1-1,-,-,TRBV11-2,CASSLARGPEAFF,TGTGCCAGCAGCTTAGCCCGAGGGCCTGAAGCTTTCTTT
TRBJ2-3,TRBD1,-,TRBV19,CASSTTGGRRTDTQYF,TGTGCCAGTAGTACGACAGGGGGCAGAAGGACAGATACGCAGTATTTT
TRBJ1-6,-,-,TRBV24-1,CATSATANSPLHF,TGTGCCACCAGTGCGACAGCTAATTCACCCCTCCACTTT
TRBJ2-2,TRBD2,-,TRBV10-1,CASSDSGRLDGELFF,TGCGCCAGCAGTGATAGCGGGAGATTAGACGGGGAGCTGTTTTTT
TRBJ2-2,-,-,TRBV12-3/TRBV12-4,CAIQNTGELFF,TGTGCCATCCAGAACACCGGGGAGCTGTTTTTT
TRBJ1-4,-,-,TRBV7-9,CASSSQSMWGRGKLFF,TGTGCCAGCAGCTCCCAAAGCATGTGGGGGAGGGGAAAACTGTTTTTT
TRBJ2-2,TRBD1,-,TRBV7-6,CASSRGQGSTGELFF,TGTGCCAGCAGCCGGGGACAGGGTAGCACCGGGGAGCTGTTTTTT
TRBJ2-3,-,once,TRBV9,CASSVAGADTQYF,TGTGCCAGCAGCGTAGCGGGTGCGGATACGCAGTATTTT
TRBJ1-6,-,once,TRBV9,CASSDGTYNSPLHF,TGTGCCAGCAGCGACGGGACCTATAATTCACCCCTCCACTTT
TRBJ2-7,TRBD1,-,TRBV11-3,CASSHGQGTYEQYF,TGTGCCAGCAGCCACGGACAGGGAACCTACGAGCAGTACTTC
TRBJ2-2,TRBD2,-,TRBV10-3,CASATSGSNTGELFF,TGTGCCAGCGCGACTAGCGGTTCGAACACCGGGGAGCTGTTTTTT
TRBJ2-1,-,-,TRBV19,CASSIGLGNEQFF,TGTGCCAGTAGTATCGGCCTCGGGAATGAGCAGTTCTTC
TRBJ1-1,TRBD1,-,TRBV24-1,CATSDSVRGDTEAFF,TGTGCCACCAGTGATTCGGTCAGGGGGGACACTGAAGCTTTCTTT
TRBJ2-1,TRBD2,-,TRBV2,CASGTGGTIYNEQFF,TGTGCCAGCGGCACGGGAGGGACTATCTACAATGAGCAGTTCTTC
TRBJ2-2,TRBD1,-,TRBV4-1,CASSPKTGVSAGELFF,TGCGCCAGCAGCCCCAAGACAGGGGTGAGTGCCGGGGAGCTGTTTTTT
TRBJ1-1,-,-,TRBV29-1,CSVERRLNTEAFF,TGCAGCGTTGAGAGGAGACTGAACACTGAAGCTTTCTTT
TRBJ2-7,-,-,TRBV5-1,CASHLTAGSYEQYF,TGCGCCAGCCACCTAACGGCAGGGTCATACGAGCAGTACTTC
TRBJ2-1,-,-,TRBV3-1/TRBV3-2,CASSPKLGSPLYNEQFF,TGTGCCAGCAGTCCAAAGCTCGGGAGCCCCCTTTACAATGAGCAGTTCTTC
TRBJ1-3,-,-,TRBV6-5,CASSYSASGNTIYF,TGTGCCAGCAGTTACTCGGCATCTGGAAACACCATATATTTT
TRBJ2-7,TRBD1,-,TRBV19,CASSIRVQGDNEQYF,TGTGCCAGTAGCATAAGGGTACAGGGGGACAACGAGCAGTACTTC
TRBJ1-1,TRBD1,-,TRBV24-1,CATSGGTGGSTEAFF,TGTGCCACCAGTGGGGGGACAGGGGGCAGCACTGAAGCTTTCTTT
TRBJ1-2,-,-,TRBV7-9,CASSLGPGEADTF,TGTGCCAGCAGCTTAGGTCCCGGGGAAGCTGACACCTTC
TRBJ2-3,TRBD1,-,TRBV5-8,CASSAGTGGEYF,TGTGCCAGCAGCGCCGGGACAGGGGGCGAGTATTTT
TRBJ2-6,TRBD1,-,TRBV2,CASRDRATGANVLTF,TGTGCCAGCCGGGACAGGGCGACCGGGGCCAACGTCCTGACTTTC
TRBJ2-5,TRBD2,-,TRBV9,CASSLTSGRSETQYF,TGTGCCAGCAGCCTTACTAGCGGGAGATCAGAGACCCAGTACTTC
TRBJ2-7,TRBD2,-,TRBV5-6,CASSLVSASGRGEQYF,TGTGCCAGCAGCTTGGTCTCGGCTAGCGGGAGGGGCGAGCAGTACTTC
TRBJ2-2,-,-,TRBV12-2,CASRFLRTSRPNTGELFF,TGTGCAAGTCGCTTTCTACGGACTAGCAGACCGAACACCGGGGAGCTGTTTTTT
TRBJ1-2,-,-,TRBV19,CASSIHEAKMGGYTF,TGTGCCAGTAGTATACATGAGGCCAAAATGGGTGGCTACACCTTC
TRBJ1-4,-,-,TRBV6-5,CASSYSGGLNEKLFF,TGTGCCAGCAGTTACTCTGGGGGCCTTAATGAAAAACTGTTTTTT
TRBJ2-1,TRBD1,once,TRBV11-2,CAAGTGNEQFF,TGTGCCGCCGGGACAGGGAATGAGCAGTTCTTC
TRBJ1-2,-,-,TRBV7-2,CASSLEWSGGGYTF,TGTGCCAGCAGCTTAGAGTGGAGTGGCGGCGGCTACACCTTC
TRBJ2-3,-,-,TRBV5-1,CASSLRLVPDTQYF,TGCGCCAGCAGCTTACGACTAGTCCCAGATACGCAGTATTTT
TRBJ2-5,-,-,TRBV18,CASSPLAGFEETQYF,TGTGCCAGCTCACCCCTCGCAGGGTTCGAGGAGACCCAGTACTTC
TRBJ2-7,-,-,TRBV7-2,CALSNPLAGDTYEQYF,TGTGCCCTCTCAAACCCTTTGGCAGGGGATACTTACGAGCAGTACTTC
TRBJ1-2,-,-,TRBV24-1,CATSDSHRDGYTF,TGTGCCACCAGTGATTCCCACAGGGATGGCTACACCTTC
TRBJ2-5,-,-,TRBV5-1,CASSFGGGGETQYF,TGCGCCAGCAGCTTTGGGGGGGGCGGAGAGACCCAGTACTTC
TRBJ2-7,TRBD1,once,TRBV12-3/TRBV12-4,CASSPGTGYEQYF,TGTGCCAGCAGTCCCGGGACAGGCTACGAGCAGTACTTC
TRBJ1-3,-,-,TRBV7-9,CASSWGRDPGNTIYF,TGTGCCAGCAGCTGGGGGAGGGACCCTGGAAACACCATATATTTT